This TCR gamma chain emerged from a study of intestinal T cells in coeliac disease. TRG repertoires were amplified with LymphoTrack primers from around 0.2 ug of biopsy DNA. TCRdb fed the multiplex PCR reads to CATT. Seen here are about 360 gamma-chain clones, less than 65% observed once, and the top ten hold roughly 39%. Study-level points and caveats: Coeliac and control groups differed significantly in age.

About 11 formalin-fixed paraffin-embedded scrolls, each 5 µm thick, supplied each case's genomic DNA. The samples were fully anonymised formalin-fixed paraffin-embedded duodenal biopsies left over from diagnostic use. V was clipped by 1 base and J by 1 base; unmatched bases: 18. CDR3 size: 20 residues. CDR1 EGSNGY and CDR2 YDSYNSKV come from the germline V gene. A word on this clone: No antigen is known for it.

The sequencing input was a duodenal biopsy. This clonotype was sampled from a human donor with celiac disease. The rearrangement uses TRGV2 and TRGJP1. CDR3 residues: CATWDGRNLTGTTTGWFKIF. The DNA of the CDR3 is TGTGCCACCTGGGACGGTCGAAATTTGACGGGAACTACCACTGGTTGGTTCAAGATATTT.